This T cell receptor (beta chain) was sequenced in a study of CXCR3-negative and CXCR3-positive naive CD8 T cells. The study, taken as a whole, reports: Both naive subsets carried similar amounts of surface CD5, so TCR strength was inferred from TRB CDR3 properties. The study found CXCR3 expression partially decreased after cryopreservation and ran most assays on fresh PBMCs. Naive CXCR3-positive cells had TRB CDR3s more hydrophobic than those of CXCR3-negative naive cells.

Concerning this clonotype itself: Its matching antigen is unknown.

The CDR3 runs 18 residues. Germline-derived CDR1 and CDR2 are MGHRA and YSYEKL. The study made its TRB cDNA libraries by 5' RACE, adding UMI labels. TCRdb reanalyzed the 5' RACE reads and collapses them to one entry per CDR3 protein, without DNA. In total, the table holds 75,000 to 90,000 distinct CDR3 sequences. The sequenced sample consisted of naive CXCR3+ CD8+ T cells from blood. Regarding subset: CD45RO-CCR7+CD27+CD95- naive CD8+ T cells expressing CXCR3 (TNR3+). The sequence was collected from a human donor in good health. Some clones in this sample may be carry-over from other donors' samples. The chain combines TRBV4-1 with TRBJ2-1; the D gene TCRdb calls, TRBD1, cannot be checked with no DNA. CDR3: CASSPIIRGQSHYNEQFF.